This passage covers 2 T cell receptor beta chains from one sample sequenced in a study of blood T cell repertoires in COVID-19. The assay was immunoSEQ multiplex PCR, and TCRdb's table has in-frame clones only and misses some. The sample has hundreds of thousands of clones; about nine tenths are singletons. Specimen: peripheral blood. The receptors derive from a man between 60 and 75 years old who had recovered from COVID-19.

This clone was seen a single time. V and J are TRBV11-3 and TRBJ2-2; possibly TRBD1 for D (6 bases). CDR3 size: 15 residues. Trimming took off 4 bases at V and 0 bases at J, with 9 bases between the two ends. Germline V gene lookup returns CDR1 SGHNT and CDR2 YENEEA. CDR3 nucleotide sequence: TGTGCCAGCAGCTCATACAGGGCGAACACCGGGGAGCTGTTTTTT. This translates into CASSSYRANTGELFF.

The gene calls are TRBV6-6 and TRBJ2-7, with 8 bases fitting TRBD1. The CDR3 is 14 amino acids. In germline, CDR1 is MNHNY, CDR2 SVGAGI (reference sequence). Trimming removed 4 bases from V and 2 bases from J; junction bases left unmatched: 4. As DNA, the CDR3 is TGTGCCAGCAGTTCCGGACAGGGTACCTACGAGCAGTACTTC. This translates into CASSSGQGTYEQYF.